The clone carrying this T cell receptor (beta chain) was counted many times. Its antigen is unknown. The data belong to a study of T-cell memory formation after mild COVID-19. One entry per CDR3 protein, called by TCRdb with MiXCR from the 5' RACE reads. This sample has under 250,000 distinct CDR3 sequences; just over 9.5% occur once, and the top ten carry 3% to 4%. Trimming cost V 0 bases and J 0 bases, with 6 bases left between them. The CDR3 sequence is 14 residues long. The study, taken as a whole, reports: Contracting clones, day 15 to 85, had balanced CD4/CD8, and later expanders favored CD4+. Of the contracting clones, CD4+ ones lay mainly in CM and EM, and CD8+ ones in EMRA.

V is TRBV12-3 or TRBV12-4 and J is TRBJ2-7, with D perhaps matching TRBD1 (5 bases). The TCR originated in a young man who had mild COVID-19 (a few samples of this study predate the infection). Cell type and time point are not known. Input material: PBMCs or a T cell subset sorted from them (not recorded which). CDR3 nucleotides: TGTGCCAGCAGTTTAGCGGGGCACTCCTACGAGCAGTACTTC. As protein: CASSLAGHSYEQYF.